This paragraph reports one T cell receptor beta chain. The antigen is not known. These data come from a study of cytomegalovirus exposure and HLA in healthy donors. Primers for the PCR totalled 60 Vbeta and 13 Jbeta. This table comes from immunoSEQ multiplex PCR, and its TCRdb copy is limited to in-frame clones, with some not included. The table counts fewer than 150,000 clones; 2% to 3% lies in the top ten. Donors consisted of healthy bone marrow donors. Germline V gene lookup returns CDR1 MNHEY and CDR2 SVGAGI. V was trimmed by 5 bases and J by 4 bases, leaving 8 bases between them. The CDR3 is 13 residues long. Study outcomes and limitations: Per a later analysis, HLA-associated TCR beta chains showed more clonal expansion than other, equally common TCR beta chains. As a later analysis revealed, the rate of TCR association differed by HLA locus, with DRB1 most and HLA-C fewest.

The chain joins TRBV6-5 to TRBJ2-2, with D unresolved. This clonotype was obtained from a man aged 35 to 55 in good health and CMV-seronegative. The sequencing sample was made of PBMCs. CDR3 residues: CASSPQSTGELFF. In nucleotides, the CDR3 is TGTGCCAGCAGTCCACAGAGCACCGGGGAGCTGTTTTTT.